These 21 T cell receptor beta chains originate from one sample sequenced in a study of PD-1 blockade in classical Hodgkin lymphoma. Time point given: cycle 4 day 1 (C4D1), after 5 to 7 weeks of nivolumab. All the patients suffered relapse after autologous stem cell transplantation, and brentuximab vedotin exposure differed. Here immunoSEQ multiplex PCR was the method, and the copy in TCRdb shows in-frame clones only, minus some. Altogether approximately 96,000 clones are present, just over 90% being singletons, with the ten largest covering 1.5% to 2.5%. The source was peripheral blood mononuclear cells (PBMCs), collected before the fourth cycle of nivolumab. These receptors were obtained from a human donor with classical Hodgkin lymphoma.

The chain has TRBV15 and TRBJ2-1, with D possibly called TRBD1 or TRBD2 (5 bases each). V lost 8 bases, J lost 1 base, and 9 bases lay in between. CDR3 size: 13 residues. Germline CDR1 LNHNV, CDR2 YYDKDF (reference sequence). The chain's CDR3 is CATEGSSYNEQFF. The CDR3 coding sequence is TGTGCCACCGAGGGGTCATCCTACAATGAGCAGTTCTTC.

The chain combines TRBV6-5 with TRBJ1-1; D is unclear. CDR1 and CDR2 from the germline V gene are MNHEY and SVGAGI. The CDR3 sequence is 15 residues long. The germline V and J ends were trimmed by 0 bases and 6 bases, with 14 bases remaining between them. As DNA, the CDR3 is TGTGCCAGCAGTTACTCGTCGTTAGTTAGCCCTGAAGCTTTCTTT. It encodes CASSYSSLVSPEAFF.

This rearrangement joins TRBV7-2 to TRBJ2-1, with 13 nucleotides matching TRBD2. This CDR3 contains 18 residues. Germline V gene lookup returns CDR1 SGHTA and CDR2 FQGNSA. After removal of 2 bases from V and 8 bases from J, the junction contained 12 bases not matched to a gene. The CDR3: CASSLWGLAGFPGDEQFF. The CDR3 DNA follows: TGTGCCAGCAGCTTATGGGGACTAGCGGGGTTCCCCGGCGATGAGCAGTTCTTC.

CDR3 amino acids: CASSPTRDSRHEKLFF. CDR3 nucleotides: TGTGCCAGCAGTCCGACCCGGGACAGCCGCCATGAAAAACTGTTTTTT. The gene calls are TRBV27 and TRBJ1-4; 7 bases are a match to TRBD1. V lost 5 bases, J lost 6 bases, and 12 bases stayed unmatched. CDR3 length: 16 residues. CDR1 and CDR2 from the germline V gene are MNHEY and SMNVEV (reference sequence).

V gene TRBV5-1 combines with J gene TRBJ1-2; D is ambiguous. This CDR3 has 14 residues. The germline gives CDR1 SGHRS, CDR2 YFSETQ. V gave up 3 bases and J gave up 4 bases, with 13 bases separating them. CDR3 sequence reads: CASSSLTLFYGYTF. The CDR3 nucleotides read TGCGCCAGCAGCTCCCTAACTCTTTTCTATGGCTACACCTTC.

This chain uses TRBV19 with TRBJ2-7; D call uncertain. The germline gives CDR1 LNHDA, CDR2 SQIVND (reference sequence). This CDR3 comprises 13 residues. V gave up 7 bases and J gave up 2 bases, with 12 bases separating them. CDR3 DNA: TGTGCCAGTATGAGCCTAAGCACCTACGAGCAGTACTTC. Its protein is CASMSLSTYEQYF.

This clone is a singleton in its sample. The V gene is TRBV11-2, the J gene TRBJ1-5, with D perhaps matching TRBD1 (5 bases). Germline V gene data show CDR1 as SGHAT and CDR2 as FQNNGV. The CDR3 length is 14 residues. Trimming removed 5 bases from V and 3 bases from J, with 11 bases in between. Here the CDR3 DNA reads TGTGCCAGCAGCCCGGGGCAGATCAATCAGCCCCAGCATTTT. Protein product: CASSPGQINQPQHF.

The CDR3 region is CASSAQANEQFF. CDR3 nucleotide sequence: TGTGCCAGCAGCGCCCAGGCCAATGAGCAGTTCTTC. The rearrangement joins TRBV9 to TRBJ2-1; the D is unclear. The CDR3 sequence is 12 residues long. The germline V and J ends were trimmed by 3 bases and 6 bases, with 7 bases remaining between them. Germline CDR1 and CDR2: SGDLS and YYNGEE.

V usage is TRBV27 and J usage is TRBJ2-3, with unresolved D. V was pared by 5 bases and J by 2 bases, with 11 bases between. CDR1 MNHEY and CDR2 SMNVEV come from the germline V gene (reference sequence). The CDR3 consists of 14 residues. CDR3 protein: CASSPSTLTDTQYF. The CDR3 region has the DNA TGTGCCAGCAGTCCTTCGACCCTCACAGATACGCAGTATTTT.

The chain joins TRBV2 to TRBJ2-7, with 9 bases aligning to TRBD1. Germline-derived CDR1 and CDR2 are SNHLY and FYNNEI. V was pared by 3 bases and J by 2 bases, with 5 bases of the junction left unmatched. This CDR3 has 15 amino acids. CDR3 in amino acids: CASSDGQGMTYEQYF. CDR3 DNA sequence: TGTGCCAGCAGTGACGGACAGGGGATGACCTACGAGCAGTACTTC.

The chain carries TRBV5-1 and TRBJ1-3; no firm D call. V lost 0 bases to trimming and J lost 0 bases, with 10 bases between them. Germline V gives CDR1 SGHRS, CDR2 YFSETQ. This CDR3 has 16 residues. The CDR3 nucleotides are TGCGCCAGCAGCTTGGCCGCGGTTAGCTCTGGAAACACCATATATTTT. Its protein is CASSLAAVSSGNTIYF.

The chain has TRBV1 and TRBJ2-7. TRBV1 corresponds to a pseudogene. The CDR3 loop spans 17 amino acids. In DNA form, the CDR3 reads TGCACCAGCAGCCAAGAACCGGCGGGACAAGGCTCCTACGAGCAGTACTTC. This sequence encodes CTSSQEPAGQGSYEQYF.

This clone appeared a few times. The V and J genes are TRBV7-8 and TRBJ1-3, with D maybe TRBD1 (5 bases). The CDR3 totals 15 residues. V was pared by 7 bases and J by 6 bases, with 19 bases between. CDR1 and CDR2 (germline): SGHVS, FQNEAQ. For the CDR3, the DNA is TGTGCCAGCACCCACACCAGGGTATTCGAAAACACCATATATTTT. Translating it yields CASTHTRVFENTIYF.

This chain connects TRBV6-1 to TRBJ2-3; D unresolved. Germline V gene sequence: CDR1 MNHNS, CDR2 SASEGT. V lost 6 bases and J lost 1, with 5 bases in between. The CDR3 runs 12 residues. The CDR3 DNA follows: TGTGCCAGCAGGTCCGGCACAGATACGCAGTATTTT. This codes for CASRSGTDTQYF.

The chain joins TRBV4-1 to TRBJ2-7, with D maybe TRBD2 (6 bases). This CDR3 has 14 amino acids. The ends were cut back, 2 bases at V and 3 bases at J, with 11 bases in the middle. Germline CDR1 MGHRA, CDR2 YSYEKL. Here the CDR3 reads CASSQRESNYEQYF. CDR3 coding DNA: TGCGCCAGCAGCCAACGGGAGTCGAACTACGAGCAGTACTTC.

CDR3 DNA: TGTGCCAGCAGCTTATCAGGGTCCCCTGAAGCTTTCTTT. It encodes CASSLSGSPEAFF. The gene calls are TRBV7-9 and TRBJ1-1; possible D gene TRBD1, 5 bases. Germline CDR1 SEHNR, CDR2 FQNEAQ (reference sequence). CDR3 length: 13 residues. Trimming cost V 2 bases and J 6 bases, with 10 bases left between them.

The CDR3 nucleotides read TGTGCTAGTGGTCCGCTATACACTGAAGCTTTCTTT. The encoded protein is CASGPLYTEAFF. The chain links TRBV12-5 to TRBJ1-1; D gene ambiguous. Trimming cost V 5 bases and J 3 bases, with 7 bases left between them. Germline lookup yields CDR1 LGHNT and CDR2 FRNRAP. The CDR3 is made up of 12 amino acids.

This CDR3 is CSVEGQAAYEQYF. The CDR3, as DNA: TGCAGCGTTGAAGGGCAGGCCGCCTACGAGCAGTACTTC. This chain connects TRBV29-1 to TRBJ2-7, with no clear D. CDR3 size: 13 residues. Germline V gene lookup returns CDR1 SQVTM and CDR2 ANQGSEA. V lost 1 base to trimming and J lost 2 bases, with 9 bases between them.

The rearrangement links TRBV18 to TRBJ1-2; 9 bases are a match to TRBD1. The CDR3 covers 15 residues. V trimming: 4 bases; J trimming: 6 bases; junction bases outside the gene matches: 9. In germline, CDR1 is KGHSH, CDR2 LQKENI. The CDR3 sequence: CASSLLDRGGDGYTF. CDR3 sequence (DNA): TGTGCCAGCTCACTCCTGGACAGGGGTGGCGATGGCTACACCTTC.

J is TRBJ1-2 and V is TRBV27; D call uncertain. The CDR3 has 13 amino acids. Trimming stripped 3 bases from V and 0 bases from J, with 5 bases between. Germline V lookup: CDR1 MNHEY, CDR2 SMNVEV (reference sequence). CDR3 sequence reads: CASSFSSNYGYTF. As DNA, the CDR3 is TGTGCCAGCAGTTTTTCGTCTAACTATGGCTACACCTTC.

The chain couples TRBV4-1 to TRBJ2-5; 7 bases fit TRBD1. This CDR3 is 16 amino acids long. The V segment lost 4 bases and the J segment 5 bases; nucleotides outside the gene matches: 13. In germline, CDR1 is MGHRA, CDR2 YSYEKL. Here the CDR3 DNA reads TGCGCCAGCAGCCGATTTACCGGGACAGCCTCCGAGACCCAGTACTTC. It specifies CASSRFTGTASETQYF.